The rows below give T cell receptor beta chains drawn from one sample of a study of breast tumors, draining lymph nodes, adjacent tissues. TCRdb redid the calling of the multiplex PCR reads with MiXCR, one entry per CDR3 protein. The sample carries approximately 100,000 distinct CDR3 sequences, around 21% recorded once. Specimen: axillary lymph node tissue. These TCRs come from a female donor with breast cancer. Some clones in this sample may be carry-over from other donors' samples. Each CDR3 is given with its conserved first and last residue. D genes are given only for firm matches. Size is stated for part of the rows, as once, few or many counts, or as a class when the clone is expanded.

d_gene,v_gene,abundance,j_gene,CDR3nt,CDR3aa
.,TRBV9,many,TRBJ1-3,TGTGCCAGCAGCCCAACGACAGGAAACACCATATATTTT,CASSPTTGNTIYF
.,TRBV5-8,.,TRBJ1-4,TGTGCCAGCAGCTTGATTTCGGACCCCAAAAACCTGTTTTTT,CASSLISDPKNLFF
.,TRBV6-5,.,TRBJ2-7,TGTGCCAGCAGTTACTCGAGCCCAGGGAACTCCTACGAGCAGTACTTC,CASSYSSPGNSYEQYF
.,TRBV28,many,TRBJ1-6,TGTGCCAGCAATCGGGATTATAATTCACCCCTCCACTTT,CASNRDYNSPLHF
.,TRBV10-2,many,TRBJ2-5,TGCGCCAGCAGTGGCGGGAGAGGGGGGGAGACCCAGTACTTC,CASSGGRGGETQYF
TRBD1,TRBV20-1,many,TRBJ2-1,TGCAGTGCTAGAGGGGACAGGGGGTACAATGAGCAGTTCTTC,CSARGDRGYNEQFF
TRBD2,TRBV4-1,many,TRBJ2-1,TGCGCCACCACGCAAGCGGGAGCGTCCTACAATGAGCAGTTCTTC,CATTQAGASYNEQFF
TRBD1,TRBV7-2,many,TRBJ1-2,TGTGCCAGCAGCACAACAGGGGCCTATGGCTGCACCTTC,CASSTTGAYGCTF
TRBD2,TRBV9,many,TRBJ2-6,TGTGCCAGCAGCGCACGGGGGGGTGAGGCCAACGTCCTGACTTTC,CASSARGGEANVLTF
.,TRBV6-5,many,TRBJ2-1,TGTGCCAGCATGAGCGGGTTCTACAATGAGCAGTTCTTC,CASMSGFYNEQFF
.,TRBV2,many,TRBJ2-3,TGTGCCAGCAGTGTTGGGACTAGCACAGATACGCAGTATTTT,CASSVGTSTDTQYF
TRBD2,TRBV11-2,once,TRBJ2-3,TGTGCCAGCCCCCAGCGGGAGAGATACACAGATACGCAGTATTTT,CASPQRERYTDTQYF
TRBD2,TRBV28,few,TRBJ2-7,TGTGCCAGCAGTTTGGAGCGGGAGGGCCTCAGCTCCTACGAGCAGTACTTC,CASSLEREGLSSYEQYF
TRBD1,TRBV6-5,many,TRBJ1-2,TGTGCCAGCAGGGGCGACAGGGGGGGTAACTATGGCTACACCTTC,CASRGDRGGNYGYTF
.,TRBV4-1,many,TRBJ2-7,TGCGCCAGCAGCCTACGACCAAACTCCTACGAGCAGTACTTC,CASSLRPNSYEQYF
.,TRBV6-5,.,TRBJ2-1,TGTGCCAGCAGTTACAGTCACTACAATGAGCAGTTCTTC,CASSYSHYNEQFF
.,TRBV9,few,TRBJ1-4,TGTGCCAGCAGCTCCTCGGGTTTAAATGAAAAACTGTTTTTT,CASSSSGLNEKLFF
TRBD1,TRBV11-2,.,TRBJ2-3,TGTGTCAGCAGCTTAGACTATACCGGGACAGAGAACACAGATACGCAGTATTTT,CVSSLDYTGTENTDTQYF
.,TRBV10-3,many,TRBJ2-3,TGTGCCATCAGTGAGTTAACGGGGGATACAGATACGCAGTATTTT,CAISELTGDTDTQYF
.,TRBV12-3/TRBV12-4,many,TRBJ2-5,TGTGCCAGCAGTTTAGCGAGTAGACAAGAGACCCAGTACTTC,CASSLASRQETQYF
TRBD1,TRBV11-1,.,TRBJ1-5,TGTGCCAGCAGCCGGGACAGTAATCAGCCCCGGCATTTT,CASSRDSNQPRHF
TRBD2,TRBV5-1,many,TRBJ2-3,TGCGCCAGCAGCTCCTTTGGAGCGGGAGGGCGGGGGACAGATACGCAGTATTTT,CASSSFGAGGRGTDTQYF
.,TRBV4-2,.,TRBJ1-1,TGTGCCAGCAGCCGGGCTTTGAACACTGAAGCTTTCTTT,CASSRALNTEAFF
TRBD1,TRBV7-3,many,TRBJ1-2,TGTGCCAGCAGCCCCGGGACAGGGCGAGGCTACACCTTC,CASSPGTGRGYTF
TRBD2,TRBV6-6,many,TRBJ2-1,TGTGCCAGCAGTTTGTCTAGCGGGAGTAGGAATGAGCAGTTCTTC,CASSLSSGSRNEQFF
TRBD2,TRBV25-1,many,TRBJ2-7,TGTGCCAGCAGTGCCCGGGGACTAGCCTCCTACGAGCAGTACTTC,CASSARGLASYEQYF
.,TRBV12-3/TRBV12-4,many,TRBJ1-5,TGTGCCAGCAGTCCACCTGCGGCACAGGACAATCAGCCCCAGCATTTT,CASSPPAAQDNQPQHF
TRBD2,TRBV4-1,many,TRBJ2-3,TGCGCCAGCAGCCAATATAAAGCGGGGGGGCCTATAGATACGCAGTATTTT,CASSQYKAGGPIDTQYF
.,TRBV4-1,many,TRBJ1-5,TGCGCCAGCAGCCAACTTAACAGGGTGGGACAGCCCCAGCATTTT,CASSQLNRVGQPQHF
TRBD1,TRBV5-1,many,TRBJ1-3,TGCGCCAGCAGCTCTCTGGGACAGGGGGCCCGTGGAAACACCATATATTTT,CASSSLGQGARGNTIYF
.,TRBV12-3/TRBV12-4,many,TRBJ2-7,TGTGCCAGCAGTTTAACTTCCAACTACGAGCAGTACTTC,CASSLTSNYEQYF
TRBD1,TRBV18,many,TRBJ2-5,TGTGCCAGCTCACCAACAGGGGGCTCAGAGACCCAGTACTTC,CASSPTGGSETQYF
.,TRBV9,many,TRBJ2-1,TGTGCCAGCACCCCAGGGCAGGGGCCCTACAATGAGCAGTTCTTC,CASTPGQGPYNEQFF
.,TRBV28,.,TRBJ2-3,TGTGCCATCCAAAATACAGGTTACAGCACAGATACGCAGTATTTT,CAIQNTGYSTDTQYF
.,TRBV18,.,TRBJ2-3,TGTGCCAGCTCACGTATAGAAAACATCGATACGCAGTATTTT,CASSRIENIDTQYF
.,TRBV7-2,many,TRBJ1-5,TGTGCCAGCAGCTTGATGGGGTCGGGTCAGCCCCAGCATTTT,CASSLMGSGQPQHF
.,TRBV27,many,TRBJ1-5,TGTGCCAGCAGTTTTAAGTTTGGCAATCAGCCCCAGCATTTT,CASSFKFGNQPQHF
TRBD2,TRBV18,few,TRBJ2-1,TGTGCCAGCTCACCCTCCGGGGGGGAGCAGTTCTTC,CASSPSGGEQFF
.,TRBV2,many,TRBJ1-2,TGTGCCAGCAGTGTTGGCAGCGAGGGATATGGCTACACCTTC,CASSVGSEGYGYTF
TRBD1,TRBV12-3/TRBV12-4,many,TRBJ1-6,TGTGCCAGCACCCCAAGACAGGGCCTTAATTCACCCCTCCACTTT,CASTPRQGLNSPLHF